One sample yielded the 32 T cell receptor beta chains listed below, sequenced in a study of blood T cell repertoires in COVID-19. Clones were sequenced by immunoSEQ multiplex PCR, and TCRdb holds only the in-frame ones, with some missing. Among over 120,000 clones listed, around 73% were seen once. Source material: PBMCs or T cells enriched from blood (not recorded which). The receptor source for this set is a woman in her forties or fifties who had recovered from COVID-19.

This clone was observed once. This sequence joins TRBV5-1 and TRBJ1-1; TRBD1 might be the D (6 bases). CDR1 SGHRS and CDR2 YFSETQ come from the germline V gene. The CDR3 has 13 amino acids. Trimming shortened V by 2 bases and J by 4 bases, and 9 bases separated the two germline ends. The CDR3 reads CASSLQGVTEAFF. The CDR3 DNA reads TGCGCCAGCAGCTTACAGGGTGTCACTGAAGCTTTCTTT.

V and J are TRBV6-5 and TRBJ1-4, with D perhaps TRBD1 (5 bases). The CDR3 sequence is 15 residues long. Germline values: CDR1 MNHEY, CDR2 SVGAGI. Between the trimmed V and J ends, which lost 6 bases and 2 bases, there was a span of 13 bases. In DNA, the CDR3 is TGTGCCAGCAGCGACAGCCTGACCACTAATGAAAAACTGTTTTTT. Its translation: CASSDSLTTNEKLFF.

V is TRBV7-2 and J is TRBJ1-1; D not resolved. The germline V gene encodes CDR1 SGHTA and CDR2 FQGNSA. This CDR3 comprises 15 residues. Trimming left V 5 bases short and J 0 bases short, with 13 bases between. The CDR3 region has the DNA TGTGCCAGCAGCCTTCAGGTTTTAATGAACACTGAAGCTTTCTTT. Its protein product is CASSLQVLMNTEAFF.

The chain is built from TRBV12-3 or TRBV12-4 and TRBJ2-7, with D possibly being TRBD1 (6 bases). V was trimmed by 6 bases and J by 6 bases, leaving 15 bases between them. This CDR3 is 13 amino acids long. CDR3 in DNA: TGTGCCAGCAGCAACAGGGACCTGGGCGAGCAGTACTTC. Translation: CASSNRDLGEQYF.

J is TRBJ1-5 and V is TRBV9; D is undetermined. CDR3 length equals 15 residues. V dropped 0 bases and J dropped 2 bases, with 9 bases sitting between them. The germline V gene has CDR1 SGDLS and CDR2 YYNGEE. The CDR3 nucleotides read TGTGCCAGCAGCGTAGGTACGGAGCGCAATCAGCCCCAGCATTTT. Amino acid sequence: CASSVGTERNQPQHF.

The chain couples TRBV7-3 to TRBJ2-2; D unclear. This CDR3 spans 12 amino acids. Germline values: CDR1 SGHTA, CDR2 FQGTGA. V was pared by 5 bases and J by 3 bases, with 4 bases between. CDR3 residues: CASSLDTGELFF. In nucleotides, the CDR3 is TGTGCCAGCAGCCTTGACACCGGGGAGCTGTTTTTT. Drawing the rest from reference TRBV7-3 and TRBJ2-2, the complete variable domain is GAGVSQTPSNKVTEKGKYVELRCDPISGHTALYWYRQSLGQGPEFLIYFQGTGAADDSGLPNDRFFAVRPEGSVSTLKIQRTERGDSAVYLCASSLDTGELFFGEGSRLTVL.

The chain is built from TRBV24-1 and TRBJ2-1; D gene uncertain. This CDR3 is built from 16 residues. The germline V gene has CDR1 KGHDR and CDR2 SFDVKD. The V end lost 1 base, the J end lost 0 bases, and 9 bases lay between the germline ends. The CDR3: CATSDFRVTSYNEQFF. CDR3 coding DNA: TGTGCCACCAGTGATTTCCGGGTGACCTCCTACAATGAGCAGTTCTTC.

This chain links TRBV27 with TRBJ2-7; TRBD1 is a possible D gene (5 bases). Germline V gives CDR1 MNHEY, CDR2 SMNVEV (reference sequence). CDR3 length equals 14 residues. With 4 bases removed from V and 0 bases from J, the gap between germline ends came to 10 bases. The CDR3 sequence is CASSSQGASYEQYV. The CDR3 bases are TGTGCCAGCAGTTCCCAAGGGGCCTCCTACGAGCAGTACGTC.

V usage is TRBV14 and J usage is TRBJ2-2, with TRBD1 as a possible D gene (5 bases). Germline V gene data show CDR1 as SGHDN and CDR2 as FVKESK. Deletions cut 6 bases from V and 4 bases from J, with 9 bases between. There are 13 residues in the CDR3. CDR3 nucleotides: TGTGCCAGCAGGCCCAGGGTCACCGGGGAGCTGTTTTTT. This codes for CASRPRVTGELFF.

V usage is TRBV5-8 and J usage is TRBJ2-1; 12 positions agree with TRBD2. The germline CDR1 and CDR2 sequences are SGHTS and YDEGEE. Trimming removed 4 bases from V and 5 bases from J; junction bases left unmatched: 10. This CDR3 has 17 residues. DNA for the CDR3: TGTGCCAGCAGCCCGGGGTTGACTAGCGGGGGCCACAATGAGCAGTTCTTC. It codes for CASSPGLTSGGHNEQFF.

The V and J genes are TRBV3-1 (or the pseudogene TRBV3-2) and TRBJ2-4, with TRBD1 as a possible D gene (5 bases). V was shortened by 4 bases and J by 8 bases, with 9 bases between the two germline ends. Germline V lookup: CDR1 LGHDT, CDR2 YNNKEL (reference sequence). This CDR3 contains 12 residues. The CDR3 loop is CASSPKGYIQYF. CDR3 nucleotides: TGTGCCAGCAGCCCGAAGGGGTACATTCAGTACTTC.

The chain employs TRBV7-9 and TRBJ1-2; unclear D gene. This CDR3 contains 14 residues. Trimming took off 4 bases at V and 8 bases at J, with 17 bases between the two ends. From germline, CDR1 is SEHNR and CDR2 FQNEAQ (reference sequence). The CDR3 region has the DNA TGTGCCAGCAGCTCCGAGGCCCGAAGAGGGGGCTACACCTTC. Translated: CASSSEARRGGYTF.

In its sample, this clone was seen once. J is TRBJ1-2 and V is TRBV11-2, with no clear D. Germline values: CDR1 SGHAT, CDR2 FQNNGV. The CDR3 is made up of 16 amino acids. V lost 2 bases, J lost 0 bases, and 13 bases lay in between. CDR3 sequence reads: CASSLNPSATNYGYTF. The DNA of the CDR3 is TGTGCCAGCAGCTTAAACCCCTCCGCTACTAACTATGGCTACACCTTC.

This clone was counted a few times. The chain uses TRBV7-9 and TRBJ2-7, with D possibly being TRBD2 (5 bases). The CDR3 is 13 amino acids. The germline V and J ends were trimmed by 5 bases and 3 bases, with 11 bases remaining between them. Germline CDR1 is SEHNR and CDR2 is FQNEAQ (reference sequence). CDR3 sequence: CASSPIGLYEQYF. CDR3 nucleotides: TGTGCCAGCAGCCCAATAGGACTCTACGAGCAGTACTTC.

The chain combines TRBV5-1 with TRBJ1-1; possibly TRBD1 for D (6 bases). The ends were cut back, 0 bases at V and 4 bases at J, with 13 bases in the middle. Germline V CDR1 and CDR2: SGHRS, YFSETQ. This CDR3 contains 15 residues. The CDR3, as DNA: TGCGCCAGCAGCTTGGCTCCAGGGGTAAGCACTGAAGCTTTCTTT. It specifies CASSLAPGVSTEAFF.

This clone ranks as medium-sized. This chain uses TRBV27 with TRBJ2-5; tentatively, D is TRBD2 (6 bases). Germline-derived CDR1 and CDR2 are MNHEY and SMNVEV (reference sequence). The CDR3 spans 15 residues. V was clipped by 0 bases and J by 4 bases, with 12 bases between them. The CDR3 sequence: CASSLSGGAGETQYF. In DNA form, the CDR3 reads TGTGCCAGCAGTTTATCGGGCGGGGCGGGAGAGACCCAGTACTTC.

CDR3 DNA sequence: TGTGCCAGCAGTCTCGGACAGGGAGGTCATCAGCCCCAGCATTTT. This gives the protein CASSLGQGGHQPQHF. The rearrangement joins TRBV2 to TRBJ1-5; 8 bases are shared with TRBD1. Germline V gene sequence: CDR1 SNHLY, CDR2 FYNNEI. This CDR3 has 15 amino acids. The junction had 8 bases not matched to a gene; V was cut back by 5 bases and J by 5 bases.

This sequence joins TRBV3-1 (or the pseudogene TRBV3-2) and TRBJ1-6; the D is unclear. CDR1 LGHDT and CDR2 YNNKEL come from the germline V gene (reference sequence). Deletions cut 3 bases from V and 5 bases from J, with 20 bases between. The CDR3 spans 18 residues. Here the CDR3 DNA reads TGTGCCAGCAGCCATCTCCTAGGCGTTAGAGGGAATAATTCACCCCTCCACTTT. It is translated as CASSHLLGVRGNNSPLHF.

This chain uses TRBV6-2 or TRBV6-3 with TRBJ1-4; 7 bases match TRBD1. Germline CDR1 MNHEY, CDR2 SVGEGT. V lost 0 bases, J lost 8 bases, and 3 bases stayed unmatched. This CDR3 is built from 14 residues. The CDR3 sequence is CASSYSGTVEKLFF. CDR3 DNA: TGTGCCAGCAGTTACTCCGGGACAGTAGAAAAACTGTTTTTT.

V gene TRBV28 combines with J gene TRBJ1-5; D might be TRBD1 (5 bases). V was pared by 3 bases and J by 4 bases, with 10 bases between. Germline V gene sequence: CDR1 MDHEN, CDR2 SYDVKM. This CDR3 is 14 amino acids long. Here the CDR3 reads CASSFRGSNQPQHF. CDR3 nucleotide sequence: TGTGCCAGCAGTTTTAGGGGATCGAATCAGCCCCAGCATTTT.

This chain uses TRBV28 with TRBJ1-3; D gene unclear. The CDR3 length is 15 residues. V shed 6 bases and J shed 4 bases, with 16 bases lying between them. Germline V gene lookup returns CDR1 MDHEN and CDR2 SYDVKM. The CDR3: CASSPVGLHGNTIYF. CDR3 nucleotides: TGTGCCAGCAGCCCAGTCGGACTGCACGGAAACACCATATATTTT.

The chain combines TRBV5-6 with TRBJ2-5, with D possibly TRBD2 on 5 matching bases. With 1 base removed from V and 7 bases from J, the gap between germline ends came to 14 bases. The CDR3 spans 14 residues. Germline CDR1 and CDR2: SGHDT and YYEEEE. The CDR3 region is CASSLWTVMGTQYF. The CDR3 DNA reads TGTGCCAGCAGCTTGTGGACTGTCATGGGGACCCAGTACTTC.

J is TRBJ2-5 and V is TRBV5-8; 14 nucleotides line up with TRBD2. J lost 5 bases, V lost 0 bases, and 6 bases had no gene match. CDR3 length: 17 amino acids. Germline CDR1 SGHTS, CDR2 YDEGEE. This CDR3 reads CASSLAATSGGGETQYF. The CDR3 DNA sequence: TGTGCCAGCAGCTTGGCGGCGACTAGCGGGGGGGGTGAGACCCAGTACTTC.

This clone was detected once. V usage is TRBV27 and J usage is TRBJ1-2, with D hard to call. Looked up from germline, CDR1 is MNHEY and CDR2 is SMNVEV (reference sequence). V dropped 6 bases and J dropped 2 bases, with 13 bases sitting between them. There are 14 residues in the CDR3. CDR3 coding DNA: TGTGCCAGCAGCACCTCCGGGGTAAACTATGGCTACACCTTC. This gives the protein CASSTSGVNYGYTF.

The gene calls are TRBV6-1 and TRBJ1-6; D is perhaps TRBD1 (6 bases). The CDR3 loop spans 15 amino acids. The germline V gene has CDR1 MNHNS and CDR2 SASEGT. The ends were cut back, 2 bases at V and 7 bases at J, with 12 bases in the middle. CDR3 sequence reads: CASSELWQGNSPLHF. The CDR3 DNA follows: TGTGCCAGCAGTGAACTTTGGCAGGGGAATTCACCCCTCCACTTT.

This clone has only one observation. The chain joins TRBV29-1 to TRBJ1-1, with unresolved D. The V gene's germline CDR1 is SQVTM and CDR2 ANQGSEA. This CDR3 has 12 residues. The CDR3 coding sequence is TGCAGTGGTCTGAGAGCGAACACTGAAGCTTTCTTT. As protein: CSGLRANTEAFF.

The chain combines TRBV10-3 with TRBJ1-4; 7 bases are shared with TRBD1. Germline loops: CDR1 ENHRY, CDR2 SYGVKD. V shed 2 bases and J 7 bases; nucleotides not matched to a gene: 4. The CDR3 runs to 14 residues. CDR3 residues: CAISETGTAEKLFF. The CDR3, as DNA: TGTGCCATCAGTGAGACCGGGACAGCTGAAAAACTGTTTTTT.

The chain carries TRBV5-4 and TRBJ2-1; D might be TRBD1 (6 bases). Per the germline V gene, CDR1 is SGHNT and CDR2 is YYREEE (reference sequence). Trimming removed 4 bases from V and 3 bases from J, with 14 bases in between. The CDR3 length is 15 residues. As DNA, the CDR3 is TGTGCCAGCAGCCCTACAGGGTTACACTACAATGAGCAGTTCTTC. Translated: CASSPTGLHYNEQFF.

The gene calls are TRBV19 and TRBJ2-5, with TRBD2 matching 8 bases. This CDR3 has 14 residues. Germline lookup yields CDR1 LNHDA and CDR2 SQIVND (reference sequence). Germline trimming cut 5 bases from V and 4 bases from J; bases unmatched to any gene: 6. CDR3 protein: CASSGLAVGETQYF. In DNA form, the CDR3 reads TGTGCCAGTAGTGGACTAGCTGTGGGAGAGACCCAGTACTTC. Based on the CDR3 plus reference TRBV19 and TRBJ2-5, the full variable domain is DGGITQSPKYLFRKEGQNVTLSCEQNLNHDAMYWYRQDPGQGLRLIYYSQIVNDFQKGDIAEGYSVSREKKESFPLTVTSAQKNPTAFYLCASSGLAVGETQYFGPGTRLLVL.

The J gene is TRBJ2-7, the V gene TRBV15; 8 bases fit TRBD1. Germline CDR1 is LNHNV and CDR2 is YYDKDF (reference sequence). With 0 bases clipped from V and 7 bases from J, the junction kept 14 bases outside the gene matches. This CDR3 contains 17 residues. The CDR3 nucleotides read TGTGCCACCAGCAGAGAGGGAATAGGCAGGGGGCGAGAAGAGCAGTACGTC. Its protein product is CATSREGIGRGREEQYV.

The gene calls are TRBV2 and TRBJ1-1; TRBD1 might be the D (6 bases). The germline V gene encodes CDR1 SNHLY and CDR2 FYNNEI. The CDR3 extends over 14 amino acids. Trimming stripped 5 bases from V and 7 bases from J, with 17 bases between. CDR3 coding DNA: TGTGCCAGCAGTTTTCAGGGGTCGGGAGGTGAAGCTTTCTTT. Its translation is CASSFQGSGGEAFF. The entire variable domain, with the rest obtained from reference TRBV2 and TRBJ1-1, is as follows: EPEVTQTPSHQVTQMGQEVILRCVPISNHLYFYWYRQILGQKVEFLVSFYNNEISEKSEIFDDQFSVERPDGSNFTLKIRSTKLEDSAMYFCASSFQGSGGEAFFGQGTRLTVV.

This chain connects TRBV7-8 to TRBJ2-7, with no clear D. This CDR3 is 16 amino acids long. Germline CDR1 reads SGHVS; CDR2 reads FQNEAQ. Trimming removed 0 bases from V and 4 bases from J, with 16 bases in between. As DNA, the CDR3 is TGTGCCAGCAGCTTAGCAGGTGCGGCGGCCGGATACGAGCAGTACGTC. It translates to CASSLAGAAAGYEQYV.